The clone carrying this T cell receptor beta chain was counted between two and nine times. The antigen remains unidentified. This sample was included in a study of T cell responses to AZD1222 COVID-19 vaccine. The wider study: Second doses that came at about 4 or about 12 weeks were put together.

In germline, CDR1 is MNHEY, CDR2 SVGAGI. The CDR3 has 14 residues. The V end was cut by 7 bases, the J end by 7 bases, with 20 bases between. Study-wide results and limits: Donors skewed white British and female; clonal diversity was possibly underestimated.

Method: immunoSEQ multiplex PCR; TCRdb's copy keeps in-frame clones and lacks some. The top ten clones hold around 6.6% of a sample with 60,000 to 65,000 clones, 84% of them seen once. This clonotype originated in an adult in good health. This chain uses TRBV6-5 with TRBJ2-7, with D possibly matching TRBD2 (7 bases). Here the sequenced sample was peripheral blood, taken on day 0 of AZD1222 vaccination. For the CDR3, the DNA is TGTGCCAGCAAAGGCGGGGGACATGGCTTAGAGCAGTACTTC. It codes for CASKGGGHGLEQYF.